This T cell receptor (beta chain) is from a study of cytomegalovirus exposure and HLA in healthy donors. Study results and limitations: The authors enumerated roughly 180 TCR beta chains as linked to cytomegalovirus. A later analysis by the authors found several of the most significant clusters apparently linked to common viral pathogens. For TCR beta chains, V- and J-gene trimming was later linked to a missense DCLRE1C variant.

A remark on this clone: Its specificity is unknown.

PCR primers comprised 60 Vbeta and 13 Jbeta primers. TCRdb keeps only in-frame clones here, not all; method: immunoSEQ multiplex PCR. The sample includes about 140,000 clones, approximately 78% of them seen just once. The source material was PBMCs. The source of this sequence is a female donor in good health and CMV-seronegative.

The CDR3 sequence is CASSLSGGPSGNTIYF. The CDR3 DNA reads as TGTGCCAGCAGCTTATCTGGGGGCCCGTCTGGAAACACCATATATTTT. V gene TRBV7-2 combines with J gene TRBJ1-3, with D perhaps TRBD1 (6 bases). V was shortened by 2 bases and J by 1 base, with 12 bases between the two germline ends. CDR1 is SGHTA and CDR2 is FQGNSA in the germline V gene. The CDR3 runs 16 residues.